The clone carrying this T cell receptor (beta chain) was counted ten times or more. The CDR3 extends over 14 amino acids. Germline V gene data show CDR1 as LNHDA and CDR2 as SQIVND (reference sequence). V lost 3 bases and J lost 4, with 12 bases in between. RNA transcripts were the template for amplifying TCR beta CDR3 regions. A first-round RT-PCR of the TCR CDR3 used the HTBI primer set. TCRdb reprocessed the multiplex PCR reads with MiXCR, giving one entry per CDR3 protein. The sample lists about 520,000 distinct CDR3 sequences, around 22% seen once, with around 11% in the top ten. The record originates from a study of T cells in Graves' hyperthyroidism and ophthalmopathy.

The chain has TRBV19 and TRBJ1-1, with a possible D match to TRBD1 (5 bases). What was sequenced was blood. The receptor's source is a young woman with Graves' ophthalmopathy. CDR3 residues: CASSIGGSATEAFF. The CDR3 DNA sequence: TGTGCCAGTAGTATCGGGGGGTCGGCCACTGAAGCTTTCTTT.